Each of the 25 T cell receptor beta chains below was sequenced from the same sample in a study of cytomegalovirus exposure and HLA in healthy donors (dated by TCRdb to about 2017). Libraries were made using the immunoSEQ multiplex PCR assay. The multiplex PCR relied on a mix of 60 forward primers for TCR Vbeta segments and 13 reverse primers for TCR Jbeta segments. TCRdb carries this immuneACCESS record with in-frame sequences only. Its versions omit some clonotypes, under half of them owing to an unresolved V gene in the studies checked, with the rest unexplained. The sample table contains some 150,000 clones; only one count was recorded for about 78% of them. Approximately 6.2% of the sample is taken by the ten largest. The sequenced sample consisted of PBMCs. The receptors stem from a man in his forties in good health and CMV-seropositive.

This clone was seen more than once but under ten times. The chain employs TRBV6-4 and TRBJ2-1, with D possibly TRBD1 on 5 matching bases. Germline V lookup: CDR1 MRHNA, CDR2 SNTAGT. V lost 5 bases and J 3 bases, leaving 20 bases between the germline ends. The CDR3 has 17 amino acids. The CDR3 nucleotides read TGTGCCAGCAGTCCTAAAAAACTGAGCAGGGACTACAATGAGCAGTTCTTC. This encodes CASSPKKLSRDYNEQFF.

This clone was detected only a few times. The chain links TRBV6-5 to TRBJ2-7, with 9 bases fitting TRBD1. This CDR3 comprises 15 residues. J gave up 5 bases and V 7 bases, and 12 bases lay outside the gene matches. Germline values: CDR1 MNHEY, CDR2 SVGAGI. The CDR3 spells CASTVNRDRVHEQYF. The CDR3 DNA is TGTGCCAGCACGGTCAACCGGGACAGGGTCCACGAGCAGTACTTC.

The table lists this clone with a count of one. The genes are TRBV7-8 and TRBJ1-2, with D uncertain. Germline CDR1 SGHVS, CDR2 FQNEAQ. The CDR3 loop spans 15 amino acids. Trimming shortened V by 0 bases and J by 7 bases, and 15 bases separated the two germline ends. The CDR3: CASSLAVGIAGGYTF. The CDR3 DNA follows: TGTGCCAGCAGCTTAGCCGTGGGAATTGCGGGTGGCTACACCTTC.

In regard to this clone: Other DNA variants within this sample encode the same CDR3. V usage is TRBV5-1 and J usage is TRBJ1-1; D is unresolved. Germline CDR1 reads SGHRS; CDR2 reads YFSETQ. CDR3 length equals 14 residues. The germline V and J ends were trimmed by 4 bases and 0 bases, with 10 bases remaining between them. CDR3 nucleotide sequence: TGCGCCAGCAGCCCAGGTCAGATGAACACTGAAGCTTTCTTT. It translates to CASSPGQMNTEAFF.

The J gene is TRBJ1-4, the V gene TRBV4-2; D is undetermined. The germline V and J ends were trimmed by 3 bases and 4 bases, with 12 bases remaining between them. The CDR3 is made up of 15 amino acids. The V gene's germline CDR1 is LGHNA and CDR2 YNFKEQ. The CDR3 spells CASSQDLQLNEKLFF. In nucleotides, the CDR3 is TGTGCCAGCAGCCAGGACTTGCAGCTTAATGAAAAACTGTTTTTT.

On this clone: Other DNA sequences in the sample encode the same CDR3. This chain links TRBV5-6 with TRBJ2-5; 7 nucleotides align to TRBD2. V lost 4 bases to trimming and J lost 3 bases; unmatched junction nucleotides: 3. The CDR3 runs to 13 residues. Germline V gives CDR1 SGHDT, CDR2 YYEEEE. Written as DNA, the CDR3 is TGTGCCAGCAGCCTGGGAGGGAAAGAGACCCAGTACTTC. It codes for CASSLGGKETQYF.

J is TRBJ2-7 and V is TRBV7-2, with 15 bases that match TRBD2. The CDR3 extends over 14 amino acids. CDR1 and CDR2 from the germline V gene are SGHTA and FQGNSA. Trimming at V came to 4 bases and at J to 6 bases, leaving 1 base not matched to a gene. CDR3 bases: TGTGCCAGCAGCTCGGGACTAGCGGGAGGCGAGCAGTACTTC. This encodes CASSSGLAGGEQYF.

The V call is TRBV12-5, the J call TRBJ2-7; 11 positions agree with TRBD2. The CDR3 consists of 18 residues. The V and J ends lost 6 bases and 5 bases, in that order; junction bases with no gene match: 18. CDR1 and CDR2 (germline): LGHNT, FRNRAP. Here the CDR3 reads CASGPPLAGGVERNEQYF. The CDR3 region has the DNA TGTGCTAGTGGCCCTCCCCTAGCGGGAGGAGTCGAACGGAACGAGCAGTACTTC.

This clone has more than one count but fewer than ten. V usage is TRBV4-3 and J usage is TRBJ2-1, with D uncertain. CDR3 length: 17 amino acids. V lost 0 bases, J lost 0 bases, and 12 bases lay in between. Looked up from germline, CDR1 is LGHNA and CDR2 is YSLEER. DNA for the CDR3: TGCGCCAGCAGCCAAGATATTCGACTGAGCTCCTACAATGAGCAGTTCTTC. Protein product: CASSQDIRLSSYNEQFF.

The rearrangement joins TRBV5-6 to TRBJ2-3; tentative D call: TRBD2 (6 bases). With 4 bases removed from V and 6 bases from J, the gap between germline ends came to 18 bases. This CDR3 comprises 15 residues. Germline V gene sequence: CDR1 SGHDT, CDR2 YYEEEE. The CDR3 nucleotides are TGTGCCAGCAGCCTAGGGACTGCCATAGTGGATACGCAGTATTTT. Translated, it gives CASSLGTAIVDTQYF.

This clone turned up a few times. The V and J genes are TRBV5-1 and TRBJ2-3, with 12 bases identical to TRBD2. Germline CDR1 and CDR2: SGHRS and YFSETQ. This CDR3 comprises 17 residues. V trimming: 2 bases; J trimming: 5 bases; junction bases outside the gene matches: 9. CDR3 coding DNA: TGCGCCAGCAGCTTCCGGGCTAGCGGGAGGGTAAGAGATACGCAGTATTTT. The encoded protein is CASSFRASGRVRDTQYF.

This chain links TRBV4-3 with TRBJ2-7, with 9 positions matching TRBD2. The CDR3 contains 17 residues. From germline, CDR1 is LGHNA and CDR2 YSLEER. V shed 6 bases, J shed 7 bases, and the junction held 19 bases outside the gene matches. CDR3: CASRQSSGGGAFEEQYF. Written as DNA, the CDR3 is TGCGCCAGCAGACAAAGTAGCGGGGGAGGGGCTTTTGAAGAGCAGTACTTC.

The chain is built from TRBV29-1 and TRBJ2-2, with TRBD1 as a possible D gene (6 bases). CDR3 length equals 15 residues. Trimming cost V 7 bases and J 1 base, with 16 bases left between them. Germline V gene lookup returns CDR1 SQVTM and CDR2 ANQGSEA. The CDR3 loop is CSGSFRGMNTGELFF. The CDR3, as DNA: TGCAGCGGATCCTTTAGGGGGATGAACACCGGGGAGCTGTTTTTT.

The V gene is TRBV5-5, the J gene TRBJ1-1, with D uncertain. V was clipped by 1 base and J by 0 bases, with 4 bases between them. The length of the CDR3 is 13 residues. Germline assignment: CDR1 SGHKS and CDR2 YYEKEE (reference sequence). The CDR3 is CASSLYVNTEAFF. The CDR3 DNA is TGTGCCAGCAGCTTGTATGTGAACACTGAAGCTTTCTTT.

The V and J genes are TRBV18 and TRBJ1-1; 7 positions match TRBD1. V lost 2 bases, J lost 2 bases, and 2 bases stayed unmatched. Germline CDR1 KGHSH, CDR2 LQKENI. CDR3 length equals 14 residues. The CDR3 nucleotides read TGTGCCAGCTCACCAGGACAGGCAAACACTGAAGCTTTCTTT. Its translation: CASSPGQANTEAFF.

The genes are TRBV19 and TRBJ2-2; maybe TRBD2 (5 bases). Germline CDR1 reads LNHDA; CDR2 reads SQIVND (reference sequence). Trimming removed 7 bases at V and 2 bases at J, with 20 bases between. CDR3 length: 17 residues. Here the CDR3 DNA reads TGTGCCAGTATCCGGTTTGCTACTAGACCTAACACCGGGGAGCTGTTTTTT. This gives the protein CASIRFATRPNTGELFF.

This clone was picked up a small number of times. V gene TRBV6-5 combines with J gene TRBJ1-4, with D tentatively TRBD1 (6 bases). Deletions cut 2 bases from V and 11 bases from J, with 12 bases between. The CDR3 consists of 13 residues. CDR1 and CDR2 from the germline V gene are MNHEY and SVGAGI. The CDR3 DNA sequence: TGTGCCAGCAGTTACAGGGGAAGGGGGAAACTGTTTTTT. Residues: CASSYRGRGKLFF.

Note on this clone: The same CDR3 can be traced to other DNA sequences in this sample. The chain couples TRBV9 to TRBJ2-7; 7 bases are a match to TRBD1. The CDR3 consists of 14 residues. Germline V gene lookup returns CDR1 SGDLS and CDR2 YYNGEE. The trim removed 0 bases at V and 2 bases at J, leaving 2 bases unmatched. This chain's CDR3 is CASSVGQGAYEQYF. The CDR3 region has the DNA TGTGCCAGCAGCGTAGGGCAGGGGGCCTACGAGCAGTACTTC.

The chain uses TRBV6-1 and TRBJ2-6; D gene uncertain. V lost 5 bases, J lost 4 bases, and 9 bases lay in between. The CDR3 runs 14 residues. The germline V gene encodes CDR1 MNHNS and CDR2 SASEGT. This chain's CDR3 is CASSRASGANVLTF. CDR3 sequence (DNA): TGTGCCAGCAGTCGAGCATCCGGGGCCAACGTCCTGACTTTC.

This clone was observed a handful of times. This chain joins TRBV7-2 and TRBJ1-5; unclear D gene. Looked up from germline, CDR1 is SGHTA and CDR2 is FQGNSA. This CDR3 is built from 15 residues. V was clipped by 1 base and J by 8 bases, with 15 bases between them. CDR3 region: CASSLGPGRIEPQHF. CDR3 sequence (DNA): TGTGCCAGCAGCTTAGGTCCAGGTCGGATCGAGCCCCAGCATTTT.

The CDR3 loop reads CASSQGLAGGVNEQFF. The CDR3 DNA sequence: TGCGCCAGCAGCCAGGGACTAGCGGGGGGAGTAAATGAGCAGTTCTTC. The J gene is TRBJ2-1, the V gene TRBV4-1, with 15 bases lining up with TRBD2. Losses at the gene ends were 3 bases for V and 7 bases for J; bases not matched to a gene: 4. Germline values: CDR1 MGHRA, CDR2 YSYEKL. The CDR3 length is 16 residues.

The V and J genes are TRBV18 and TRBJ2-7, with 8 bases that match TRBD1. With V trimmed by 0 bases and J by 4 bases, 11 bases remained unmatched. Germline V gene lookup returns CDR1 KGHSH and CDR2 LQKENI. This CDR3 is 17 amino acids long. This CDR3 is CASSPPPQGAWGYEQYF. The CDR3 DNA sequence: TGTGCCAGCTCACCACCTCCCCAGGGGGCATGGGGTTACGAGCAGTACTTC.

The V call is TRBV9, the J call TRBJ2-1; 11 bases fit TRBD2. J gave up 3 bases and V 0 bases, and 5 bases lay outside the gene matches. The CDR3 contains 17 residues. The germline CDR1 and CDR2 sequences are SGDLS and YYNGEE. The chain's CDR3 is CASSVAASGRIYNEQFF. The CDR3 bases are TGTGCCAGCAGCGTAGCGGCTAGCGGGAGGATCTACAATGAGCAGTTCTTC.

The chain joins TRBV5-4 to TRBJ2-7; D perhaps matches TRBD2 (5 bases). This CDR3 is 12 amino acids long. Germline CDR1 reads SGHNT; CDR2 reads YYREEE (reference sequence). V gave up 4 bases and J gave up 6 bases, with 11 bases separating them. The CDR3 protein is CASSRDQGEQYF. DNA of the CDR3: TGTGCCAGCAGCCGGGATCAAGGCGAGCAGTACTTC.

The chain has TRBV5-6 and TRBJ2-1; 8 bases align to TRBD1. The germline V gene has CDR1 SGHDT and CDR2 YYEEEE. The CDR3 is 16 amino acids. Trimming took 1 base from V and 7 from J; bases not matched to a gene: 10. The CDR3 DNA follows: TGTGCCAGCAGCTTGCGGCAGGGGGCGCAAAGGAATGAGCAGTTCTTC. Encoded protein: CASSLRQGAQRNEQFF.